This note documents a single TCR beta chain sequence. One base away there is no much larger clone; base qualities are not given. The data belong to a study of T cells in tuberculosis (dated by TCRdb to between 2017 and 2018). Some background on the complete study: The study combined CD1B tetramers and high-throughput TCR immunosequencing to characterize T cells specific for the mycobacterial lipid antigen glucose monomycolate (GMM).

After being thawed and rested overnight, PBMC were stained with GMM-loaded CD1B tetramer, a Live/Dead dye and anti-CD3, and were then sorted on a FACS Aria II. CD1B tetramers were loaded with C32 glucose monomycolate purified from Rhodococcus equi. Before cryopreservation, the PBMC used for tetramer sorting had been depleted of CD14-expressing monocytes for a separate study. From each donor, 85,000 to 100,000 tetramer-negative cells were sorted and were analyzed alongside the tetramer-positive cells. Antigen-specific T cells were sorted from several healthy South African adults using GMM-loaded CD1B tetramers. For this chain, trimming is 5 bases at the V end and 0 bases at the J end, and the number of junction bases without a gene match is 5. The CDR3 covers 17 residues, taking in both the cysteine and the phenylalanine. Only the CDR3 part of the read is kept: 51 bases, read in frame from the first base. The germline V gene gives CDR1 as SGHTA and CDR2 as FQGNSA.

Overall study outcomes, separate from this receptor: T cells that bind the CD1B-GMM tetramer with low affinity may not have been captured by the stringent sort gate.

Because TCR-alpha and TCR-beta chains were sequenced unpaired, no information on chain pairing was available. TCR libraries were generated with the immunoSEQ multiplex PCR assay, using TCR-beta and/or TCR-alpha/delta assays for each sample. The Illumina high-throughput platform was used to sequence the amplified TCR libraries. Concerning the study's data processing: Clustering and dimensionality reduction relied on pairwise TCRdist distances among GMM-specific receptors from T cells that were either sorted ex vivo or expanded in vitro. Sequence motifs defined by gene usage and CDR3 content were tested for enrichment in tetramer-positive versus tetramer-negative populations. Not all clones reach the TCRdb copy of this immuneACCESS table, which keeps in-frame sequences only. Checked studies attribute under half of the gap to unresolved V genes and leave the rest unexplained. V and J calls and clone size are those listed in that table; D and trimming were worked out from the DNA. For this sample there are 85,000 to 90,000 clones; roughly 93% appear just once. Together, the top ten hold approximately 2% of the sample.

This chain is built from TRBV7-2 and TRBJ2-6; TRBD2 aligns with 9 central bases. Sequencing used CD1b-GMM tetramer-negative cells sorted from PBMCs. The sample's cell subset or site, from its label and the paper: T cells not binding CD1B-GMM tetramer, sorted from same donor. This receptor was taken from an adult woman with latent tuberculosis. The DNA is TGTGCCAGCAGCCCCCTAGCGGGGATCTCTGGGGCCAACGTCCTGACTTTC. Its coded protein is CASSPLAGISGANVLTF.